Detailed here is one T cell receptor (beta chain). These data originate in a study of Graves' ophthalmopathy and Graves' hyperthyroidism. Study summary: Upon initial diagnosis and before any treatment, peripheral blood was collected.

Only newly diagnosed hyperthyroidism patients aged 18 to 65, with under 2 months' duration, were enrolled. Symptoms, serum thyroxine and TRAb, thyroid ultrasound, and orbital computed tomography formed the diagnostic basis. The authors isolated PBMCs from 10 ml of fresh peripheral blood. The authors amplified TCR beta CDR3 regions from RNA transcripts. HTBI primers primed a first-round RT-PCR, and a second-round multiplex PCR followed. TCRdb re-analysed the multiplex PCR reads in MiXCR, keeping a single row per CDR3 protein. The sample lists roughly 610,000 distinct CDR3 sequences, 22% occurring once. Germline lookup yields CDR1 MDHEN and CDR2 SYDVKM. With V trimmed by 3 bases and J by 1 base, 9 bases remained unmatched. The CDR3 extends over 17 amino acids.

This clonotype originated in a young woman with stable Graves' hyperthyroidism. Some clones in this sample may be carry-over from other donors' samples. Specimen: peripheral blood. V and J are TRBV28 and TRBJ2-5; 9 nucleotides align to TRBD1. The chain's CDR3 is CASSFSWDRVGQETQYF. CDR3 nucleotide sequence: TGTGCCAGCAGTTTCAGTTGGGACAGGGTGGGCCAAGAGACCCAGTACTTC.